This TCR beta chain was identified during a study of OX40 agonist ivuxolimab in advanced cancers. Overall study: At approximately 83% male, the cohort had a mean age of roughly 60 years, ranging from about 20 to 79.

Per the germline V gene, CDR1 is SGHRS and CDR2 is YFSETQ. V dropped 3 bases and J dropped 3; count of bases not matched to a gene: 11. This CDR3 region has 18 residues. Clones were sequenced by immunoSEQ multiplex PCR, and TCRdb holds only the in-frame ones, with some missing. The table lists more than 75,000 clones, around 87% of them singletons. About this clone itself: No antigen is known for it.

Study-wide results and limits: Antigen specificity remained undetermined for the expanded peripheral T cells. Normalized T-cell clonal expansion was also low in a subset of nonresponders.

The chain combines TRBV5-1 with TRBJ2-7, with 14 bases matching TRBD2. The sample was CD4+ or CD8+ T cells sorted from blood, taken in a trial of the OX40 agonist ivuxolimab. The receptor's source is an adult with an advanced solid tumor such as melanoma, head and neck, liver or kidney cancer. CDR3 amino acids: CASSWGLAGVGEGYEQYF. The CDR3 DNA reads TGCGCCAGCAGCTGGGGACTAGCGGGAGTGGGAGAAGGCTACGAGCAGTACTTC. Full variable domain (remainder filled in from reference TRBV5-1 and TRBJ2-7): KAGVTQTPRYLIKTRGQQVTLSCSPISGHRSVSWYQQTPGQGLQFLFEYFSETQRNKGNFPGRFSGRQFSNSRSEMNVSTLELGDSALYLCASSWGLAGVGEGYEQYFGPGTRLTVT.